The 8 T cell receptor beta chains listed next were all sequenced from one sample in a study of shared T cell receptors in the human thymus. The data were produced by immunoSEQ multiplex PCR, yet TCRdb's version contains in-frame clones alone and is incomplete. The repertoire holds hundreds of thousands of clones, with 80% to 90% as singletons. These data also featured in a second study, about human thymus T cells.

Sequenced material: thymocytes. The source is a boy in the first two years of life with a congenital heart defect.

The V call is TRBV4-1, the J call TRBJ2-5; 7 nucleotides agree with TRBD1. The V gene end was trimmed by 1 base and the J gene end by 0 bases; junction bases not matched to a gene: 5. The germline gives CDR1 MGHRA, CDR2 YSYEKL. The CDR3 extends over 16 amino acids. The DNA for the CDR3 is TGCGCCAGCAGCCAAGGCCTGACAGGGAACCAAGAGACCCAGTACTTC. It is translated as CASSQGLTGNQETQYF.

This clone appeared a single time. The V and J genes are TRBV20-1 and TRBJ2-3; D gene unclear. The V end was cut by 3 bases, the J end by 6 bases, with 7 bases between. Germline CDR1 DFQATT, CDR2 SNEGSKA (reference sequence). The CDR3 spans 11 residues. The CDR3 here is CSARSEDTQYF. The CDR3 DNA follows: TGCAGTGCTAGGTCGGAGGATACGCAGTATTTT.

The genes are TRBV20-1 and TRBJ2-3; D gene ambiguous. Germline CDR1 DFQATT, CDR2 SNEGSKA (reference sequence). The CDR3 runs to 8 residues. Trimming cost V 3 bases and J 14 bases, with 6 bases left between them. CDR3 coding DNA: TGCAGTGCTAGGGAGTCGTATTTT. Encoded protein: CSARESYF.

The genes are TRBV28 and TRBJ1-2, with 8 bases lining up with TRBD1. The trim removed 8 bases at V and 1 base at J, leaving 3 bases unmatched. Germline V CDR1 and CDR2: MDHEN, SYDVKM. The CDR3 runs to 13 residues. The CDR3 loop is CASEDRVNYGYTF. The CDR3 bases are TGTGCCAGCGAGGACAGGGTTAACTATGGCTACACCTTC.

J is TRBJ2-1 and V is TRBV6-4; D perhaps matches TRBD1 (6 bases). This CDR3 is built from 16 residues. V was trimmed by 5 bases and J by 0 bases, leaving 14 bases between them. Germline loops: CDR1 MRHNA, CDR2 SNTAGT. Here the CDR3 DNA reads TGTGCCAGCAGTCCCACTACAGGGATCTCCTACAATGAGCAGTTCTTC. Its translation is CASSPTTGISYNEQFF.

This clone was seen just once. The chain employs TRBV6-1 and TRBJ2-1; 8 bases match TRBD2. Trimming cost V 3 bases and J 0 bases; bases outside gene matches: 7. The length of the CDR3 is 17 residues. Germline V gives CDR1 MNHNS, CDR2 SASEGT. The CDR3: CASSDRGLDSSYNEQFF. As DNA, the CDR3 is TGTGCCAGCAGTGACAGGGGACTAGATTCCTCCTACAATGAGCAGTTCTTC.

This chain joins TRBV4-1 and TRBJ2-7; 11 bases agree with TRBD2. Germline V gene lookup returns CDR1 MGHRA and CDR2 YSYEKL. V gave up 4 bases and J gave up 5 bases; unmatched junction bases: 16. The CDR3 is 18 amino acids. CDR3 region: CASSPLAGGPPNFDEQYF. For the CDR3, the DNA is TGCGCCAGCAGCCCCTTAGCGGGGGGGCCCCCCAATTTTGACGAGCAGTACTTC.

The chain employs TRBV5-1 and TRBJ2-4; D is possibly TRBD1 (5 bases). CDR1 and CDR2 from the germline V gene are SGHRS and YFSETQ. V was cut by 4 bases and J by 0 bases, with 14 bases left in between. This CDR3 is built from 16 residues. The CDR3 region is CASSDSQVPAKNIQYF. CDR3 bases: TGCGCCAGCAGCGACAGTCAGGTTCCAGCCAAAAACATTCAGTACTTC. The whole variable domain, filled in from reference TRBV5-1 and TRBJ2-4, reads KAGVTQTPRYLIKTRGQQVTLSCSPISGHRSVSWYQQTPGQGLQFLFEYFSETQRNKGNFPGRFSGRQFSNSRSEMNVSTLELGDSALYLCASSDSQVPAKNIQYFGAGTRLSVL.